This T cell receptor (beta chain) came from a study of cytomegalovirus exposure and HLA in healthy donors. Whole-study results and caveats: A later analysis found first-cohort TCR clusters tended to co-occur in the 130 or so validation repertoires. 150 to 200 TCR beta chains were listed as cytomegalovirus-associated. The classifier reportedly diagnosed cytomegalovirus status with high sensitivity and specificity.

On this clone itself: No antigen is known for it.

The repertoire was sequenced with immunoSEQ multiplex PCR; TCRdb's copy has only in-frame clones and lacks some. This sample carries roughly 140,000 clones, just over 90% of them seen once, and the ten largest clones take about 0.64%. Germline assignment: CDR1 SEHNR and CDR2 FQNEAQ (reference sequence). The germline V and J ends were trimmed by 5 bases and 3 bases, with 17 bases remaining between them. The CDR3 length is 16 residues. The chain is built from TRBV7-9 and TRBJ2-1; TRBD2 might be the D (5 bases). The sequencing input was PBMCs. The clonotype comes from a man younger than 35 in good health and CMV-seronegative. The CDR3 DNA follows: TGTGCCAGCAGCGACCGGCGCGGGCGGAACTACAATGAGCAGTTCTTC. Translation gives CASSDRRGRNYNEQFF.